This T cell receptor (beta chain) derives from a study of T cell responses to AZD1222 COVID-19 vaccine. The CDR3 is 17 residues long. The V end was cut by 4 bases, the J end by 0 bases, with 18 bases between. Comment on this clone: Its antigen is currently unknown.

Study results and limitations: The donors showed a predominance of white British ancestry and of females, with possible underestimation of clonal diversity. Spike-specific TCR breadth and depth rose after two AZD1222 doses. The repertoires were collected only after the peak T cell response. Targeting of unmutated variant regions was reportedly seen in nearly half of spike-specific TCRs.

Clones were read by immunoSEQ multiplex PCR, and TCRdb kept only the in-frame ones, dropping some. The data contain about 130,000 clones, roughly 90% of them singletons. The chain is built from TRBV6-7 and TRBJ1-2; D may be TRBD1 (6 bases). TRBV6-7 is an open reading frame, and its role is uncertain. Here the sequenced sample was peripheral blood, taken 28 days after the second AZD1222 dose. This sequence was found in an adult who received the AZD1222 COVID-19 vaccine. In DNA, the CDR3 is TGTGCCAGCAGTTCCCACGGACAGACAGACACTAACTATGGCTACACCTTC. Amino acids: CASSSHGQTDTNYGYTF.